This TCR beta chain is from a study of CXCR3-negative and CXCR3-positive naive CD8 T cells. The sorter processed each CD8+ T cell subset in triplicate at some 330,000 cells apiece. Remarks on this clonotype: Its antigen remains unidentified.

CDR3 length equals 14 residues. Findings and limits, study-wide: Naive CXCR3-positive cells had TRB CDR3s more hydrophobic than those of CXCR3-negative naive cells. Naive subsets expressed similar surface CD5; TRB CDR3 features served to infer TCR strength.

The method, 5' RACE with UMI labels, was used to prepare the TRB cDNA libraries. From the 5' RACE reads, TCRdb lists one entry per CDR3 protein and no DNA. The sample's table shows about 66,000 distinct CDR3 sequences. The source of this sequence is a human donor in good health. Some clones in this sample may be carry-over from other donors' samples. The sequenced material came from naive CXCR3- CD8+ T cells from blood. Subset given: CD45RO-CCR7+CD27+CD95- naive CD8+ T cells lacking CXCR3 (TNR3-). The chain has TRBV21-1 and TRBJ2-3; TCRdb designates TRBD1, a call that cannot be tested without DNA. TRBV21-1 is marked as a pseudogene. The CDR3 reads CAPRTGWGTDTQYF.